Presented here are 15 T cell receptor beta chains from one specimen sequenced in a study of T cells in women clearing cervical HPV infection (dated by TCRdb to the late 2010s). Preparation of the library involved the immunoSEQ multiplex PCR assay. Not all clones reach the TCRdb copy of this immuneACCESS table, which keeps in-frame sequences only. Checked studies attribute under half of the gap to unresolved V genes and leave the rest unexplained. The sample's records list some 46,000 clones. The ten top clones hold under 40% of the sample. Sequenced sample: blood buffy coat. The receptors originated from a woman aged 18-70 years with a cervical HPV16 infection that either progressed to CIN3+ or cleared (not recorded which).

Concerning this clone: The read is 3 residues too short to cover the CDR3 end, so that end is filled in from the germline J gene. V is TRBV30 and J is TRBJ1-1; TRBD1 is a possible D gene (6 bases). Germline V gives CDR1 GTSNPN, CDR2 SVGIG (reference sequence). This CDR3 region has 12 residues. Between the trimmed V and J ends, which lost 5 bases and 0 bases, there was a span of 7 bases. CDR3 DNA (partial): TGTGCCTGGTACAGGGTGAACACTGAA. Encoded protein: CAWYRVNTE. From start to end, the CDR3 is CAWYRVNTEAFF.

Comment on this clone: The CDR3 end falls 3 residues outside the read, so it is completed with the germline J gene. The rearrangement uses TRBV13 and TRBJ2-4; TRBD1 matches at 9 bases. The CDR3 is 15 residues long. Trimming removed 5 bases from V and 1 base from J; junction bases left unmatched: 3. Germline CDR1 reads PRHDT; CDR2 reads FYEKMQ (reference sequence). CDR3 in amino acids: CASSLDRGAKNIQYF. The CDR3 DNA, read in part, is TGTGCCAGCAGCCTCGACAGGGGGGCCAAAAACATT.

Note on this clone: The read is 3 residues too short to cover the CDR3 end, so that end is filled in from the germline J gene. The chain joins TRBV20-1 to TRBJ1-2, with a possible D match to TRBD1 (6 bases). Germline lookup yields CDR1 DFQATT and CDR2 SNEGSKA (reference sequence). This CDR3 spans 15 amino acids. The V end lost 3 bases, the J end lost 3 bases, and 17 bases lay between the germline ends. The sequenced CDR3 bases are TGCAGTGCTAGTCACAGGGACGGGCCGTACTATGGC. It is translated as CSASHRDGPYYG. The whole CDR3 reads CSASHRDGPYYGYTF.

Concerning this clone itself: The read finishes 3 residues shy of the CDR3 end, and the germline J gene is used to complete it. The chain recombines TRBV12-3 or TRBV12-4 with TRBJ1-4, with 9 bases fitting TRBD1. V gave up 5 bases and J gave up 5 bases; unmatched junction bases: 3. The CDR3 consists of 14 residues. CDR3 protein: CASSQTGGNEKLFF. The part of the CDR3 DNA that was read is TGTGCCAGCAGTCAGACAGGGGGGAATGAAAAA.

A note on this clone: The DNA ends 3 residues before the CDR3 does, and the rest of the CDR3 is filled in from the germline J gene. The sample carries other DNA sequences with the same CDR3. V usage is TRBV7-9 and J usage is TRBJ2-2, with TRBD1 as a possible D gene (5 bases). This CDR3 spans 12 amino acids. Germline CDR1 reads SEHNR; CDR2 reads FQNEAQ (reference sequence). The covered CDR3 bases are TGTGCCAGCAGCAAAACAGGAGATGAG. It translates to CASSKTGDE. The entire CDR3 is CASSKTGDELFF. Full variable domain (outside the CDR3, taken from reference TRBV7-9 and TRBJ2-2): DTGVSQNPRHKITKRGQNVTFRCDPISEHNRLYWYRQTLGQGPEFLTYFQNEAQLEKSRLLSDRFSAERPKGSFSTLEIQRTEQGDSAMYLCASSKTGDELFFGEGSRLTVL.

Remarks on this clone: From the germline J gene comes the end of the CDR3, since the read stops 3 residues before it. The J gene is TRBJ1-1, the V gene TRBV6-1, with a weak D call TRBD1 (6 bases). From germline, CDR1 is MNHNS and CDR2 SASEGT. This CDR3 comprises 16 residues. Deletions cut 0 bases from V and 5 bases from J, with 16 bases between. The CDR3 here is CASSEARMGGRTEAFF. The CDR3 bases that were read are TGTGCCAGCAGTGAAGCGCGTATGGGGGGGCGGACTGAA.

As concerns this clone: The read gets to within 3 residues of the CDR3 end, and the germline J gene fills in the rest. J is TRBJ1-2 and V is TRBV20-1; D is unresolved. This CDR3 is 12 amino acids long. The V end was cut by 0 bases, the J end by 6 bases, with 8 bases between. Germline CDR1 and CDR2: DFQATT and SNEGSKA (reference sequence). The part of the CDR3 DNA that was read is TGCAGTGCTAGAGAACGGGGAGATGGC. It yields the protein CSARERGDG. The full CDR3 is CSARERGDGYTF.

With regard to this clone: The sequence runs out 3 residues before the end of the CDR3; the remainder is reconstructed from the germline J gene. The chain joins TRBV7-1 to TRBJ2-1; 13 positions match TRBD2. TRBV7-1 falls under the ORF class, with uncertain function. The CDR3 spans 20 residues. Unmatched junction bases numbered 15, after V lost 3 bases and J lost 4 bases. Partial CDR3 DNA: TGTGCCAGCAGCTCCTCACCCGTACTAGCGGGAGGGCCGGGGTACAATGAG. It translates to CASSSSPVLAGGPGYNE. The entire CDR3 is CASSSSPVLAGGPGYNEQFF.

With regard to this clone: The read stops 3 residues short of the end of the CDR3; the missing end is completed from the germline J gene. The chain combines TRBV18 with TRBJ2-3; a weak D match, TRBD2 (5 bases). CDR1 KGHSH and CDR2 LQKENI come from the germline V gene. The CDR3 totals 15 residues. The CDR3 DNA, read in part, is TGTGCCAGCTCACCACCCGGCGGGCCGGTAGAGACG. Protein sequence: CASSPPGGPVET. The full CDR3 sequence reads CASSPPGGPVETQYF.

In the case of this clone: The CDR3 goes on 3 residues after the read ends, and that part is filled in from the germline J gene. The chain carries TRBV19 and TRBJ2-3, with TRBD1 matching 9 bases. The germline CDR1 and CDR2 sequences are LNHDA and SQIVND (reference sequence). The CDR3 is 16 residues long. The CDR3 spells CASRPLQGAHQETQYF. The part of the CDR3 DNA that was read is TGTGCCAGTAGGCCGTTACAGGGGGCCCACCAAGAGACG.

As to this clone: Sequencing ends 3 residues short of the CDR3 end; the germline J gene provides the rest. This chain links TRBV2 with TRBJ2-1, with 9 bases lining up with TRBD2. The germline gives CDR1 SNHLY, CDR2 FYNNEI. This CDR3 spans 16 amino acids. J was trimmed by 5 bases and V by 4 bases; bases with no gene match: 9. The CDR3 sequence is CASSGTPGLANNEQFF. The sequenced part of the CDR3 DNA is TGTGCCAGCAGTGGCACCCCGGGACTAGCCAACAATGAG.

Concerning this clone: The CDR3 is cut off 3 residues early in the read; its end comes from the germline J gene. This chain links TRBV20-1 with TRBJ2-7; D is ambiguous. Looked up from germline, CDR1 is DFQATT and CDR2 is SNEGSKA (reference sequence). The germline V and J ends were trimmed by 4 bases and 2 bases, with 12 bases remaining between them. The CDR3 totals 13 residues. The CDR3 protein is CSATGDSTYEQYF. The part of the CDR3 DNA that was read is TGCAGTGCTACCGGCGACTCTACCTACGAG.

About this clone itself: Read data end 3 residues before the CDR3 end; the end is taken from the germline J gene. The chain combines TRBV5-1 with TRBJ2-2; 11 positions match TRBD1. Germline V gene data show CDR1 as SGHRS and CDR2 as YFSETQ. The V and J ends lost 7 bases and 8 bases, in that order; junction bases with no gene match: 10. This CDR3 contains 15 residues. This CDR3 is CASAPQDRGLGELFF. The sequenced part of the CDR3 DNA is TGCGCCAGCGCCCCCCAGGACAGGGGGCTGGGGGAG.

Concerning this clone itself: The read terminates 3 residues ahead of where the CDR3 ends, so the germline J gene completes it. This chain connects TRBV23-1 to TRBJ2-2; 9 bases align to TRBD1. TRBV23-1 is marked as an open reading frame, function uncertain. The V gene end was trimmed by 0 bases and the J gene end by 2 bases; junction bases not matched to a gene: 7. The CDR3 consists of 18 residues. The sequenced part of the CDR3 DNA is TGCGCCAGCAGTCAATCGAACGACAGGGGGTTTAACACCGGGGAG. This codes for CASSQSNDRGFNTGE. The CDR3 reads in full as CASSQSNDRGFNTGELFF.

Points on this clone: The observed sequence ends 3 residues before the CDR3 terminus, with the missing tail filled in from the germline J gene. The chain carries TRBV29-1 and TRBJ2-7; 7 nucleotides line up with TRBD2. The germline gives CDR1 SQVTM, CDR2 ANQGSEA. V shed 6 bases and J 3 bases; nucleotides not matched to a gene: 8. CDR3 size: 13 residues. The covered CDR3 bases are TGCAGCGTGGGCGGGGGAGGCTACTACGAG. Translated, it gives CSVGGGGYYE. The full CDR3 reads CSVGGGGYYEQYF.